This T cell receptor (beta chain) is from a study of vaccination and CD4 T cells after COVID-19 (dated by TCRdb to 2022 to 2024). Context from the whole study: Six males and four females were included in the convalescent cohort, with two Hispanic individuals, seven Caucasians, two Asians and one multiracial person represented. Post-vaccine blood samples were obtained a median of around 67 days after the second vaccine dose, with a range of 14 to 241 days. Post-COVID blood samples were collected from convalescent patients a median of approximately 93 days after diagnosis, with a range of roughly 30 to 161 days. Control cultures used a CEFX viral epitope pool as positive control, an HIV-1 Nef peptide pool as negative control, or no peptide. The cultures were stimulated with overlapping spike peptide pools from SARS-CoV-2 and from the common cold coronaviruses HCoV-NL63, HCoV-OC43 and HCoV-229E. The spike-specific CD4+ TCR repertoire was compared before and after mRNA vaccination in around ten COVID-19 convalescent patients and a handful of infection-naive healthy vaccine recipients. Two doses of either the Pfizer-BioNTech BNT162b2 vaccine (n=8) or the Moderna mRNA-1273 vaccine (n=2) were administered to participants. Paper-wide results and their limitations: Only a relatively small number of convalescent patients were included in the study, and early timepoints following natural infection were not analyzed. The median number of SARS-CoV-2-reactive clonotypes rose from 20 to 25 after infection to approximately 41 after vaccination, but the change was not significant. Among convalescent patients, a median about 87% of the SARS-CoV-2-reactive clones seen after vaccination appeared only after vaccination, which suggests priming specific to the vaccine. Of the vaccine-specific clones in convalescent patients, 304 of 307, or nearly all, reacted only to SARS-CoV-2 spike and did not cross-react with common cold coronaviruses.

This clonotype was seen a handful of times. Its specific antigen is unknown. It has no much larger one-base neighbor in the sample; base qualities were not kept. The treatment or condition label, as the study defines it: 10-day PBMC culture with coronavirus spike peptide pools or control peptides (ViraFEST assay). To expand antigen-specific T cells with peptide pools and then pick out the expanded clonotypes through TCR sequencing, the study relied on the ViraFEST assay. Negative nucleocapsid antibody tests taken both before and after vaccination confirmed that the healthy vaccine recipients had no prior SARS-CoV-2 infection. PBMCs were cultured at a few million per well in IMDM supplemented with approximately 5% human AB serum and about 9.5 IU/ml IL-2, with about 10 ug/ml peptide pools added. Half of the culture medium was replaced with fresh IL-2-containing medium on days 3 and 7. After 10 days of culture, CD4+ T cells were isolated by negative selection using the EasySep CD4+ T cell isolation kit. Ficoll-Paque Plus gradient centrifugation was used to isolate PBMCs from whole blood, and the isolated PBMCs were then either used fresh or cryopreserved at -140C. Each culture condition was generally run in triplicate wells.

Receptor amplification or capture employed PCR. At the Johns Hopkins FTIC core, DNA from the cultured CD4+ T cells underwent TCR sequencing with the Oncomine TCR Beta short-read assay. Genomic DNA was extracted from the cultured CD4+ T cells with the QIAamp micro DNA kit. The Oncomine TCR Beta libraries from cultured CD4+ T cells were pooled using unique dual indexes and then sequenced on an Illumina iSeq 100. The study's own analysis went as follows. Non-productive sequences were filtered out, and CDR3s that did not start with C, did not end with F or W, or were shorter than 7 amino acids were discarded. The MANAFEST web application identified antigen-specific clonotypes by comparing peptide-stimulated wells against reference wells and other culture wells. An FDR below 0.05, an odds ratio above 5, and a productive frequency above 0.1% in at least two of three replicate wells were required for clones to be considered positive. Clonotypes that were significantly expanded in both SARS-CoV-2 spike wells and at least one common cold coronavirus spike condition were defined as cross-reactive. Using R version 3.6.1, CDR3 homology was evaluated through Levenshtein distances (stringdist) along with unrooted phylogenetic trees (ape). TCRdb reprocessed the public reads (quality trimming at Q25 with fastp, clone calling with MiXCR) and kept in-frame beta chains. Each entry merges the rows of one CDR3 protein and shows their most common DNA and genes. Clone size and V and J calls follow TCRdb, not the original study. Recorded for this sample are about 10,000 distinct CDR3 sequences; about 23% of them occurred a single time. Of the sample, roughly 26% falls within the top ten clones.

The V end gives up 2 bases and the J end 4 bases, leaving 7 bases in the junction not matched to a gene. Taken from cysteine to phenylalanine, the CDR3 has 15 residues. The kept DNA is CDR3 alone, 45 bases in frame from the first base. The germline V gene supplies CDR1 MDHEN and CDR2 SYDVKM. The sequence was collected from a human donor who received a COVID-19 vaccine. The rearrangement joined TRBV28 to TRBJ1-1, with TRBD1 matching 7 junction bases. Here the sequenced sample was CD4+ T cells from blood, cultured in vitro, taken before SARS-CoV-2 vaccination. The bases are TGTGCCAGCAGTTTAGTTGACAGGGCAAGCACTGAAGCTTTCTTT. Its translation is CASSLVDRASTEAFF. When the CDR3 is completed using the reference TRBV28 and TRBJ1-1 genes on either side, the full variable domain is DVKVTQSSRYLVKRTGEKVFLECVQDMDHENMFWYRQDPGLGLRLIYFSYDVKMKEKGDIPEGYSVSREKKERFSLILESASTNQTSMYLCASSLVDRASTEAFFGQGTRLTVV.